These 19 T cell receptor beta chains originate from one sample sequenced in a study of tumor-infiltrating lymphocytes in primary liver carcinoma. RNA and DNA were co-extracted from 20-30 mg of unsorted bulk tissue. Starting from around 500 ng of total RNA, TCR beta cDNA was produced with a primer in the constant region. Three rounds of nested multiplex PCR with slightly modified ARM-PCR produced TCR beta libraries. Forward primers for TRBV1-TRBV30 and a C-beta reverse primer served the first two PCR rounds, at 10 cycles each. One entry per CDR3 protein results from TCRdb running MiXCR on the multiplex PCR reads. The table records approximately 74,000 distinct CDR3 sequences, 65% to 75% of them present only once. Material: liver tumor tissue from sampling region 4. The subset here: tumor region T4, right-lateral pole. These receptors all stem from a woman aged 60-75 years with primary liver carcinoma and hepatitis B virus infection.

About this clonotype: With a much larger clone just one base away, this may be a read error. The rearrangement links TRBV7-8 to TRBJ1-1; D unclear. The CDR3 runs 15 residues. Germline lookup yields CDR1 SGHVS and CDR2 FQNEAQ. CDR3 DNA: TGTGCCAACAGCTTACATGGGAAGGGTGACACTGAAGCTTTCTTT. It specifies CANSLHGKGDTEAFF.

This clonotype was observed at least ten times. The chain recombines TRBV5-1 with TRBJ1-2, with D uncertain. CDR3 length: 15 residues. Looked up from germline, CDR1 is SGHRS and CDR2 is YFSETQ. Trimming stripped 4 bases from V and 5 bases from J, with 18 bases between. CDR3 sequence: CASSPGPTRGYGYTF. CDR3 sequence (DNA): TGCGCCAGCAGCCCTGGCCCGACCCGGGGTTATGGCTACACCTTC.

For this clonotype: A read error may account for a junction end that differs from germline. CDR3 sequence (DNA): TGTACCAGTAGCCAAGTCCACACCGGGGAGCTGTTTTTT. It specifies CTSSQVHTGELFF. This chain joins TRBV14 and TRBJ2-2, with D uncertain. Germline V CDR1 and CDR2: SGHDN, FVKESK. The CDR3 spans 13 residues.

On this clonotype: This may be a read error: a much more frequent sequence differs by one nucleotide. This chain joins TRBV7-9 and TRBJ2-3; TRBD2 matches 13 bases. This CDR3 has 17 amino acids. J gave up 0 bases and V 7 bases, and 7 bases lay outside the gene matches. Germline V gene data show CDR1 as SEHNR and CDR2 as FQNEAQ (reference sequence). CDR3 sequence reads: CASNRTSGGTSTDTQYF. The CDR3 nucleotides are TGTGCCAGCAACAGGACTAGCGGGGGTACTAGCACAGATACGCAGTATTTT.

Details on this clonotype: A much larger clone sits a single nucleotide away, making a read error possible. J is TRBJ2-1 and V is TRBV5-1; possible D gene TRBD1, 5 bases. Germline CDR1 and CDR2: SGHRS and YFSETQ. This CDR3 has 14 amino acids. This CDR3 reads CVSSPERGSDEQFF. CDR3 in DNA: TGCGTCAGCAGCCCTGAAAGGGGTTCGGATGAGCAGTTCTTC.

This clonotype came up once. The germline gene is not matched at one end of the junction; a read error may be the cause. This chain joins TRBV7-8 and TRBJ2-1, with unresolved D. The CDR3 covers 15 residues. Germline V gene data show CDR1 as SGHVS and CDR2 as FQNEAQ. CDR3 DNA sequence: TGTGCCAGCAGCCCCCGGCCGGGCTCCTACAATGAGCACTTCTTC. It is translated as CASSPRPGSYNEHFF.

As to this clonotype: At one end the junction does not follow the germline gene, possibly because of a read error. In nucleotides, the CDR3 is TGTGCCAGTAGCTTGACAATACAGGGAGATGGTGGCTACGCCTTC. This codes for CASSLTIQGDGGYAF. The genes are TRBV11-2 and TRBJ1-2; D might be TRBD1 (6 bases). Germline CDR1 SGHAT, CDR2 FQNNGV. This CDR3 spans 15 amino acids.

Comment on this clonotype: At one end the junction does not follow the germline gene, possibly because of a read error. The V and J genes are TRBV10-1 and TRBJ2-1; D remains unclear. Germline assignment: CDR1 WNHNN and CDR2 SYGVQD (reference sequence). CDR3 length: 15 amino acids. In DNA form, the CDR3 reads TGCACCAGCAGTGAGACGTCCGGACGATACAATGAGCAGTTCTTC. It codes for CTSSETSGRYNEQFF.

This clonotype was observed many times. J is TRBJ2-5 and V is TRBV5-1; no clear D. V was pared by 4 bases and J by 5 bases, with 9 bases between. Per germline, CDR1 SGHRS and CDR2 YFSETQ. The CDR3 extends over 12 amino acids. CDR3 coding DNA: TGCGCCAGCAGCGAGAGAAGGGAGACCCAGTACTTC. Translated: CASSERRETQYF. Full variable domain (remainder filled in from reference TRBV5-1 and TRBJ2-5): KAGVTQTPRYLIKTRGQQVTLSCSPISGHRSVSWYQQTPGQGLQFLFEYFSETQRNKGNFPGRFSGRQFSNSRSEMNVSTLELGDSALYLCASSERRETQYFGPGTRLLVL.

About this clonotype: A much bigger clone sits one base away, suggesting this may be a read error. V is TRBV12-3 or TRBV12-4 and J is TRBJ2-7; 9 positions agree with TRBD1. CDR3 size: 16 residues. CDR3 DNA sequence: TGTGCCAGCAGCTTTTCCGGGACAGGGAAATCCTACGAGCAGTGCTTC. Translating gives CASSFSGTGKSYEQCF.

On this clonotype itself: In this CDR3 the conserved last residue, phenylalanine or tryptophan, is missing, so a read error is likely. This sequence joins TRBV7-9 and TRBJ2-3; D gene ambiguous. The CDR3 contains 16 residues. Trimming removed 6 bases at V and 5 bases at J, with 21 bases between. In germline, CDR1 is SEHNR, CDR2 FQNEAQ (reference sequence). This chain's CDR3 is CASSLRGPGGRDTQYL. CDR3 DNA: TGTGCCAGCAGTTTACGCGGTCCCGGCGGTAGAGATACGCAGTATTTA.

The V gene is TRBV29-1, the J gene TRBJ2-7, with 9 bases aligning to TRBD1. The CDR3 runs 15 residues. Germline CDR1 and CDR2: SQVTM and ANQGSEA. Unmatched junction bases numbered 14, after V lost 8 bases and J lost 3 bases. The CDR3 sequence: CSLRRTGAFGYEQYF. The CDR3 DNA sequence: TGCAGCCTCCGACGGACAGGGGCCTTTGGCTACGAGCAGTACTTC.

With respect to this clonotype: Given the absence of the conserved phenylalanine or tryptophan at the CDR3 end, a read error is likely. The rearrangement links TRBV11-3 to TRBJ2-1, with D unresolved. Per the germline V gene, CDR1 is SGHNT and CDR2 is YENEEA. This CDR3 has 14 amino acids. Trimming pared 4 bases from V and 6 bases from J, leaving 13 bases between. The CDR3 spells CASSSDHMGNEQFS. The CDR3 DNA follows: TGTGCCAGCAGCTCAGATCACATGGGCAATGAGCAGTTCTCC.

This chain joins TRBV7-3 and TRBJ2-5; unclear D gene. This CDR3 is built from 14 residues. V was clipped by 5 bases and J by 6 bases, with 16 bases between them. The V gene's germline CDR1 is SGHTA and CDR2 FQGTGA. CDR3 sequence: CASSPDGNTKTQYF. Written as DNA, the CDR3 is TGTGCCAGCAGCCCTGATGGGAATACAAAGACCCAGTACTTC.

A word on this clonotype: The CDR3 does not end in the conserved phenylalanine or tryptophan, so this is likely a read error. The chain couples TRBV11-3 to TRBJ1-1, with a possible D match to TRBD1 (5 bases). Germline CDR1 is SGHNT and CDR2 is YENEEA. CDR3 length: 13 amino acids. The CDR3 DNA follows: TGTGCCAACAGGTTAGGAGAAGACACTGAGGCTTTCATT. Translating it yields CANRLGEDTEAFI.

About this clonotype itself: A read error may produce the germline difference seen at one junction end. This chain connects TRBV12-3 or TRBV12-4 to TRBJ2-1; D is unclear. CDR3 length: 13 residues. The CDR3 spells CVSSQSSYNEQFF. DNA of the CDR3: TGTGTCAGCAGCCAGTCCTCATACAATGAGCAGTTCTTC.

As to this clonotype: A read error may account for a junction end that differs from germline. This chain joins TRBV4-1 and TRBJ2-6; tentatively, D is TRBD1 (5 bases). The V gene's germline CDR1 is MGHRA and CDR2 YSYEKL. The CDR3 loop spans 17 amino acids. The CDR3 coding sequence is TGCGCAAGCAGCCAGGAGCCACAAGGCTCTGGGGCCAGCGTCCTGACTTTC. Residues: CASSQEPQGSGASVLTF.

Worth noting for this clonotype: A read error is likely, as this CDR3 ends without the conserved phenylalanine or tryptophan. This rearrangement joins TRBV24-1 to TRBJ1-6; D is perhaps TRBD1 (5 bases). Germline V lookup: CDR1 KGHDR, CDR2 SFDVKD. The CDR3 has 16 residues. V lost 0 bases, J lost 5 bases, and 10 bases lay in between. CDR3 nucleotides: TGTGCCACCAGTGATTTGCATAACAGGAATAATTCACCCCTCCACTTA. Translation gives CATSDLHNRNNSPLHL.

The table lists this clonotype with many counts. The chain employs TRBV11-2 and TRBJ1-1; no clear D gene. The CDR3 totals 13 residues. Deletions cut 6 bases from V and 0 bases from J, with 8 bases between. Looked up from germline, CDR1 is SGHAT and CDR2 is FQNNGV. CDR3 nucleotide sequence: TGTGCCAGCAGTTGGGGAGTGAACACTGAAGCTTTCTTT. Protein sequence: CASSWGVNTEAFF.